This TCR beta chain originates from a study of blood T cell repertoires in COVID-19. Enrollees, about 18 to 95 years old, lived in 24 US areas. Recovery among Cohort 3 donors was established by two negative PCRs, clearance, or symptom resolution. Profiling relied on immunoSEQ multiplex PCR, and the TCRdb table lists in-frame clones only, not all of them. The repertoire holds around 160,000 clones, with roughly 80% as singletons. The J segment lost 6 bases and the V segment lost 6 bases, leaving 8 bases of the junction unmatched. Germline V gives CDR1 MNHEY, CDR2 SMNVEV (reference sequence). The CDR3 is 15 residues long.

The rearrangement joins TRBV27 to TRBJ2-2; 9 nucleotides agree with TRBD1. Specimen: PBMCs or T cells enriched from blood (not recorded which). The clonotype was recovered from a woman in her sixties or seventies who had recovered from COVID-19. The CDR3 nucleotides read TGTGCCAGCAGCGACAGGGGGAAAGGTTCCGGGGAGCTGTTTTTT. It encodes CASSDRGKGSGELFF.